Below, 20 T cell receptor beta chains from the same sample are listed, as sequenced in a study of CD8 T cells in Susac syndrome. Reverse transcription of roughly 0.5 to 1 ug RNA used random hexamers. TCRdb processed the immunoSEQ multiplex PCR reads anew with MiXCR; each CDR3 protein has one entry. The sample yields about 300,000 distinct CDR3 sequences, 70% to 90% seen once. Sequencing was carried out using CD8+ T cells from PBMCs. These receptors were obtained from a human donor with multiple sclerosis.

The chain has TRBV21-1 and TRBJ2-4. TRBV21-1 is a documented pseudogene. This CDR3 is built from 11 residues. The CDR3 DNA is TGTGCCAGCAGCCCTCGGGACATTCAGTACTTC. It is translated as CASSPRDIQYF.

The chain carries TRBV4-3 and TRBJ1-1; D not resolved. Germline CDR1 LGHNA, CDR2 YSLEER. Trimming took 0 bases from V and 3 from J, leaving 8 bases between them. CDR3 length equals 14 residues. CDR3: CASSQEVGYTEAFF. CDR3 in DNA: TGCGCCAGCAGCCAAGAGGTAGGGTACACTGAAGCTTTCTTT.

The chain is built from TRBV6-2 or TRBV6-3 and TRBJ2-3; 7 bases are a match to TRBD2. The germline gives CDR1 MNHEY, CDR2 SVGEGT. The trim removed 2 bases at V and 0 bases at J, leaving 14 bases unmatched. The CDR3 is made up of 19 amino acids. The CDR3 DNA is TGTGCCAGCAGTTACCATGGGACTAAGCGGCGAACTAGCACAGATACGCAGTATTTT. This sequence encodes CASSYHGTKRRTSTDTQYF.

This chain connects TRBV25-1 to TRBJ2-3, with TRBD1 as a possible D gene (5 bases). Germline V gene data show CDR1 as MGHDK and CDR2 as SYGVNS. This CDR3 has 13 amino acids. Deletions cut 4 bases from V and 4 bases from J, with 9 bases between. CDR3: CASSVGVADTQYF. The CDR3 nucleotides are TGTGCCAGCAGTGTAGGGGTAGCAGATACGCAGTATTTT.

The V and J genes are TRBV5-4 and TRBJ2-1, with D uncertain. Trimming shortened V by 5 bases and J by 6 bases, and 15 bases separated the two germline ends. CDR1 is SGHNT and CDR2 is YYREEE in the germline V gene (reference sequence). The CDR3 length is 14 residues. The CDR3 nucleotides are TGTGCCAGCAGTTTCGTTCCTAGAGGCAATGAGCAGTTCTTC. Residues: CASSFVPRGNEQFF.

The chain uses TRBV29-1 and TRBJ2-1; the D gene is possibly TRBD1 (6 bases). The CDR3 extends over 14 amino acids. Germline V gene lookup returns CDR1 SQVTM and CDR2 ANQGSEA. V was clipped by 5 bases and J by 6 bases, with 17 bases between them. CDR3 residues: CSVRQVHKLNEQFF. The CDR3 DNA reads TGCAGCGTTAGACAGGTCCATAAACTCAATGAGCAGTTCTTC.

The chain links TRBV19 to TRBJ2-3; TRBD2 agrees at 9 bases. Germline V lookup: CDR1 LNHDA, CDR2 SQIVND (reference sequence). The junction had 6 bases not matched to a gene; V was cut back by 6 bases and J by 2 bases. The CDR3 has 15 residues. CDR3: CASSLTSGVTDTQYF. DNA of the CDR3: TGTGCCAGTAGCCTGACTAGCGGTGTCACAGATACGCAGTATTTT.

In nucleotides, the CDR3 is TGCAGTGCTAGGGGGGTGATTCGGGCGTACGAGCAGTACTTC. Translating gives CSARGVIRAYEQYF. V usage is TRBV20-1 and J usage is TRBJ2-7; D could derive from TRBD1 or TRBD2 (5 bases each). This CDR3 has 14 amino acids. Trimming removed 3 bases at V and 4 bases at J, with 16 bases between. CDR1 is DFQATT and CDR2 is SNEGSKA in the germline V gene (reference sequence).

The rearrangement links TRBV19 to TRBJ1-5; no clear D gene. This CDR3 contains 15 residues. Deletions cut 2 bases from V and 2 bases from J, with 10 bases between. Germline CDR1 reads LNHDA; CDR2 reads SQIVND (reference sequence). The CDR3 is CASSITSMGNQPQHF. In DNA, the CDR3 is TGTGCCAGTAGTATAACATCCATGGGCAATCAGCCCCAGCATTTT.

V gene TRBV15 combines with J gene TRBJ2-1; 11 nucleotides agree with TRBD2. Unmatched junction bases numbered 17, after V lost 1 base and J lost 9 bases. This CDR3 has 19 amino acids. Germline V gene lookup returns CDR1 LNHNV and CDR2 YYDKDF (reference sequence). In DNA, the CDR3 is TGTGCCACCAGCAGAGTTCTGGTACTAGCGGGAGAACCCTCCAGTGAGCAGTTCTTC. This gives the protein CATSRVLVLAGEPSSEQFF. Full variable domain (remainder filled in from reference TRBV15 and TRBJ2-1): DAMVIQNPRYQVTQFGKPVTLSCSQTLNHNVMYWYQQKSSQAPKLLFHYYDKDFNNEADTPDNFQSRRPNTSFCFLDIRSPGLGDTAMYLCATSRVLVLAGEPSSEQFFGPGTRLTVL.

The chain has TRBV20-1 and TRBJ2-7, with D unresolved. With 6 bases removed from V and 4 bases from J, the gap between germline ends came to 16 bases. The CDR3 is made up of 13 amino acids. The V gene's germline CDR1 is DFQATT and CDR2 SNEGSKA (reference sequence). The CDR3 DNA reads TGCAGTGCCCTCCCCGAGTCGTCTTACGAGCAGTACTTC. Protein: CSALPESSYEQYF.

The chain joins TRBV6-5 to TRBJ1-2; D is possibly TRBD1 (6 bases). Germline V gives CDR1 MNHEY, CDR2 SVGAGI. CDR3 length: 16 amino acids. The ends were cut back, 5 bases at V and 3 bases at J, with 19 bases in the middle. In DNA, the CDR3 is TGTGCCAGCAGTAACACGGACAGACTTCATTACTATGGCTACACCTTC. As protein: CASSNTDRLHYYGYTF.

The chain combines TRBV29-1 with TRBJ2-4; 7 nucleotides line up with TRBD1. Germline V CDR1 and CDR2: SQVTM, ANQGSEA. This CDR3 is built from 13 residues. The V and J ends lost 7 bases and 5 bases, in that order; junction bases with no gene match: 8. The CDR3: CSALRDSENIQYF. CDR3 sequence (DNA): TGCAGCGCCCTCCGGGACAGCGAAAACATTCAGTACTTC.

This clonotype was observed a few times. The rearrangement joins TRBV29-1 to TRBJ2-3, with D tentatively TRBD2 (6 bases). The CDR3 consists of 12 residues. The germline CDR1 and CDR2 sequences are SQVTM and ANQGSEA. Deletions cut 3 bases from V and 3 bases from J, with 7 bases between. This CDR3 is CSVEEGTDTQYF. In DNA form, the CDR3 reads TGCAGCGTTGAGGAGGGTACAGATACGCAGTATTTT.

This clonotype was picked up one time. The CDR3: CASSPVVYTQYF. The CDR3 nucleotides are TGTGCCAGCAGCCCCGTGGTGTATACGCAGTATTTT. The chain employs TRBV7-9 and TRBJ2-3; D uncertain. Trimming removed 5 bases at V and 7 bases at J, with 10 bases between. The CDR3 runs 12 residues. Germline CDR1 reads SEHNR; CDR2 reads FQNEAQ (reference sequence).

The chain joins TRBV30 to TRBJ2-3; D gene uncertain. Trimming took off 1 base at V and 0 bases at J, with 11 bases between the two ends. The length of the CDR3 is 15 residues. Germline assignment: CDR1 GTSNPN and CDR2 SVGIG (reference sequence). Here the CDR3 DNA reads TGTGCCTGGAGTGCGGGCCACCTTAGCACAGATACGCAGTATTTT. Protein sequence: CAWSAGHLSTDTQYF.

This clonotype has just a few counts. Here the CDR3 DNA reads TGTGCCAGCTCACCTCTAGACAGCTACGAGCAGTACTTC. This sequence encodes CASSPLDSYEQYF. The genes are TRBV18 and TRBJ2-7; D is possibly TRBD1 (5 bases). Germline V lookup: CDR1 KGHSH, CDR2 LQKENI. V lost 3 bases and J lost 3, with 9 bases in between. CDR3 length: 13 residues.

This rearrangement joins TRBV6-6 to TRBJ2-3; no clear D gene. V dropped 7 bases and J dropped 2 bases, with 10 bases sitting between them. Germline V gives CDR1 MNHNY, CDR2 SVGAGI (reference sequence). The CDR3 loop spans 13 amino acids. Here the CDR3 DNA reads TGTGCCAGCACCACGGGTACCACAGATACGCAGTATTTT. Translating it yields CASTTGTTDTQYF.

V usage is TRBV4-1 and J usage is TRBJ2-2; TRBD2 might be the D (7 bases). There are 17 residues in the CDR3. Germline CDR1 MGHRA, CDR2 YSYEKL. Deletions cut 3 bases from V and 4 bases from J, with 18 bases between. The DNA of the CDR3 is TGCGCCAGCAGCCACCTCCTAGGGGGGGTAAGCACCGGGGAGCTGTTTTTT. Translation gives CASSHLLGGVSTGELFF.

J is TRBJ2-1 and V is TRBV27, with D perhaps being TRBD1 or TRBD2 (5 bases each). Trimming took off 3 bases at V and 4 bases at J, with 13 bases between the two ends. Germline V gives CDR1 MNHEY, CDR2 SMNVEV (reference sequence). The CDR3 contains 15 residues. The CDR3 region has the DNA TGTGCCAGCAGTTTTGGGGGAGAGATTTACAATGAGCAGTTCTTC. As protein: CASSFGGEIYNEQFF.